Reported below is one T cell receptor (beta chain). Germline trimming cut 4 bases from V and 2 bases from J; bases unmatched to any gene: 12. CDR3 length equals 16 residues. Germline V gene lookup returns CDR1 SGHRS and CDR2 YFSETQ. As processed by the authors: Amplification with reference gene primers provided the estimates of nucleated cell counts. Produced via immunoSEQ multiplex PCR; TCRdb's table is partial and in-frame only. V, J and clone size were drawn from that table, and D and trimming were deduced from the DNA. The sample has over 100,000 clones; about 85% are singletons. The record originates from a study of blood T cell repertoires in COVID-19. Study-level background: The United States, Italy and Spain provided the acute and convalescent COVID-19 samples. Sources were T cells, B-cell-depleted T cells, or PBMCs; the material itself was cDNA or gDNA.

The sequenced sample consisted of peripheral blood. This sequence joins TRBV5-1 and TRBJ2-7; 7 nucleotides align to TRBD1. This sequence originates from a man older than 75 with acute or convalescent COVID-19. CDR3 loop: CASSLGLGQRTYEQYF. The DNA of the CDR3 is TGCGCCAGCAGCCTGGGTTTGGGACAGCGAACCTACGAGCAGTACTTC.